This T cell receptor beta chain is from a study of blood T cell repertoires in COVID-19. Study summary: Both acute and convalescent COVID-19 samples were obtained from the United States, Italy and Spain.

Trimming pared 2 bases from V and 11 bases from J, leaving 15 bases between. CDR3 size: 13 residues. The germline gives CDR1 MDHEN, CDR2 SYDVKM. The data were produced by immunoSEQ multiplex PCR, yet TCRdb's version contains in-frame clones alone and is incomplete. The sample yields approximately 40,000 clones, 87% seen once. This receptor was identified in a woman aged 80 or over in a cohort sampled during active or convalescent COVID-19. Sequenced input: peripheral blood. J is TRBJ1-1 and V is TRBV28; TRBD1 might be the D (6 bases). CDR3 in DNA: TGTGCCAGCAGTTTAGCCCTACAGGGATTCGCTTTCTTT. This translates into CASSLALQGFAFF.